In this sample, the clone carrying this TCR beta chain turned up a few times. Method: immunoSEQ multiplex PCR; TCRdb's copy keeps in-frame clones and lacks some. The sample yields 260,000 or so clones, approximately 80% seen once. The CDR3 has 17 amino acids. Germline CDR1 reads MGHRA; CDR2 reads YSYEKL. V was pared by 5 bases and J by 0 bases, with 17 bases between. The source of the sample is a study of control samples from healthy donors and cancer patients. Sequenced: PBMCs. This TCR derives from an older woman with lung cancer. V is TRBV4-1 and J is TRBJ2-4; no clear D. The CDR3 sequence: CASSVYGDALAKNIQYF. In DNA form, the CDR3 reads TGCGCCAGCAGCGTTTACGGAGATGCCCTAGCCAAAAACATTCAGTACTTC.